The clone carrying this T cell receptor (beta chain) appeared a few times. Its antigen is undetermined. From RNA transcripts, TCR beta CDR3 regions were amplified. The primer set for the first-round RT-PCR of the TCR CDR3 was HTBI. Using its own MiXCR run on the multiplex PCR reads, TCRdb lists one record per CDR3 protein. The sample has around 300,000 distinct CDR3 sequences, around 22% seen once; the top ten hold roughly 60%. Each ophthalmopathy patient scored at least 3 on the Clinical Activity Score and at least 4 on NOSPECS grade, with duration under 3 months. These data originate in a study of T cells in Graves' hyperthyroidism and ophthalmopathy. About the research overall: Prior to any treatment, at the point of initial diagnosis, peripheral blood was collected. Points from the study as a whole: Stable hyperthyroidism and ophthalmopathy were separated using 13 V-J signatures.

Germline values: CDR1 LNHDA, CDR2 SQIVND (reference sequence). The germline V and J ends were trimmed by 2 bases and 1 base, with 18 bases remaining between them. The CDR3 spans 18 residues. The TCR was taken from a man younger than 40 with Graves' ophthalmopathy. The specimen sequenced was blood. The chain links TRBV19 to TRBJ1-5; TRBD1 might be the D (6 bases). The CDR3 region is CASSIPNRRGLSNQPQHF. The CDR3, as DNA: TGTGCCAGTAGTATACCAAACCGGAGGGGGTTGAGCAATCAGCCCCAGCATTTT.